These 29 T cell receptor beta chains came from one sample sequenced in a study of blood T cell repertoires in COVID-19. TCRdb's table, derived via immunoSEQ multiplex PCR, lists solely in-frame clones and lacks some. The sample records about 160,000 clones, more than 65% being singletons. Sequences were obtained from peripheral blood. The receptors stem from a woman aged 60 to 75 with COVID-19, enrolled during active disease.

The chain's CDR3 is CASSLWTSGSLTDTQYF. The CDR3 coding sequence is TGCGCCAGCAGCTTATGGACTAGCGGGAGTTTGACAGATACGCAGTATTTT. The rearrangement joins TRBV5-1 to TRBJ2-3, with TRBD2 identical over 13 bases. V lost 2 bases and J lost 3; bases outside the gene matches: 6. CDR1 SGHRS and CDR2 YFSETQ come from the germline V gene. This CDR3 region has 17 residues.

This chain joins TRBV13 and TRBJ2-5, with no clear D. Germline V gene data show CDR1 as PRHDT and CDR2 as FYEKMQ (reference sequence). CDR3 length equals 11 residues. Trimming took off 0 bases at V and 7 bases at J, with 3 bases between the two ends. CDR3 in amino acids: CASSLGATQYF. DNA for the CDR3: TGTGCCAGCAGCTTAGGGGCGACCCAGTACTTC.

This sequence joins TRBV9 and TRBJ2-3; 8 bases map to TRBD2. The germline V gene encodes CDR1 SGDLS and CDR2 YYNGEE. CDR3 size: 16 residues. Trimming removed 0 bases from V and 2 bases from J; junction bases left unmatched: 5. Here the CDR3 reads CASSVETSGLTDTQYF. In DNA form, the CDR3 reads TGTGCCAGCAGCGTAGAAACTAGCGGACTCACAGATACGCAGTATTTT. Full variable domain (missing parts from reference TRBV9 and TRBJ2-3): DSGVTQTPKHLITATGQRVTLRCSPRSGDLSVYWYQQSLDQGLQFLIQYYNGEERAKGNILERFSAQQFPDLHSELNLSSLELGDSALYFCASSVETSGLTDTQYFGPGTRLTVL.

This clone was observed a single time. This chain links TRBV5-1 with TRBJ2-1; 12 positions agree with TRBD2. Trimming at V came to 3 bases and at J to 7 bases, leaving 11 bases not matched to a gene. Per germline, CDR1 SGHRS and CDR2 YFSETQ. The length of the CDR3 is 17 residues. CDR3 region: CASSYILLAGGVNEQFF. CDR3 nucleotide sequence: TGCGCCAGCAGCTACATCCTTCTAGCGGGAGGGGTTAATGAGCAGTTCTTC.

CDR3 nucleotides: TGTGCCAGCAGCTTGTTCGGGACAGGGGTCTACGAGCAGTACTTC. It yields the protein CASSLFGTGVYEQYF. The chain uses TRBV5-6 and TRBJ2-7; TRBD1 matches 10 bases. CDR3 length equals 15 residues. Germline V lookup: CDR1 SGHDT, CDR2 YYEEEE. J lost 3 bases, V lost 1 base, and 4 bases had no gene match.

This chain joins TRBV11-2 and TRBJ2-1; 7 bases line up with TRBD2. The CDR3 runs to 16 residues. With 2 bases clipped from V and 4 bases from J, the junction kept 8 bases outside the gene matches. Germline V lookup: CDR1 SGHAT, CDR2 FQNNGV. The chain's CDR3 is CASSLIRPSGYNEQFF. CDR3 DNA: TGTGCCAGCAGCTTAATCCGGCCTAGCGGTTACAATGAGCAGTTCTTC. Using reference TRBV11-2 and TRBJ2-1 for the parts outside the CDR3, the full variable domain is EAGVAQSPRYKIIEKRQSVAFWCNPISGHATLYWYQQILGQGPKLLIQFQNNGVVDDSQLPKDRFSAERLKGVDSTLKIQPAKLEDSAVYLCASSLIRPSGYNEQFFGPGTRLTVL.

The chain employs TRBV11-3 and TRBJ2-1; 8 positions agree with TRBD2. The CDR3 runs 15 residues. J gave up 3 bases and V 0 bases, and 1 base lay outside the gene matches. Looked up from germline, CDR1 is SGHNT and CDR2 is YENEEA. CDR3 loop: CASSLEAGGYNEQFF. DNA of the CDR3: TGTGCCAGCAGCTTAGAGGCGGGGGGCTACAATGAGCAGTTCTTC.

CDR3 DNA: TGTGCAACCACAGGGGGCGAGACTAATGAAAAACTGTTTTTT. This translates into CATTGGETNEKLFF. This chain connects TRBV6-5 to TRBJ1-4; TRBD1 matches 9 bases. The CDR3 has 14 residues. Germline assignment: CDR1 MNHEY and CDR2 SVGAGI.

CDR3 residues: CASSLIRGWGLNTEAFF. CDR3 nucleotide sequence: TGTGCCAGCAGCTTAATTAGGGGCTGGGGTTTGAACACTGAAGCTTTCTTT. The chain links TRBV7-2 to TRBJ1-1, with D perhaps TRBD1 (5 bases). V shed 2 bases and J shed 0 bases, with 16 bases lying between them. The CDR3 extends over 17 amino acids. Germline V CDR1 and CDR2: SGHTA, FQGNSA.

CDR3 residues: CASSARLAGVGEQYF. The CDR3 DNA sequence: TGTGCCAGCAGCGCCCGACTAGCGGGAGTGGGAGAGCAGTACTTC. The rearrangement links TRBV14 to TRBJ2-7, with TRBD2 matching over 12 bases. Per germline, CDR1 SGHDN and CDR2 FVKESK. The CDR3 sequence is 15 residues long. V lost 5 bases to trimming and J lost 7 bases; unmatched junction nucleotides: 9. Using reference TRBV14 and TRBJ2-7 for the parts outside the CDR3, the full variable domain is EAGVTQFPSHSVIEKGQTVTLRCDPISGHDNLYWYRRVMGKEIKFLLHFVKESKQDESGMPNNRFLAERTGGTYSTLKVQPAELEDSGVYFCASSARLAGVGEQYFGPGTRLTVT.

This clone has just a few counts. This chain connects TRBV27 to TRBJ2-7, with D possibly matching TRBD1 (6 bases). The CDR3 has 14 residues. Germline values: CDR1 MNHEY, CDR2 SMNVEV (reference sequence). V lost 4 bases and J lost 2, with 12 bases in between. For the CDR3, the DNA is TGTGCCAGCAGTTCAAGGACAGTAACCTACGAGCAGTACGTC. Its translation is CASSSRTVTYEQYV.

As DNA, the CDR3 is TGTGCCAGCAGCTTGACAGGGGGAGGTAATGAAAAACTGTTTTTT. Its protein product is CASSLTGGGNEKLFF. V is TRBV5-4 and J is TRBJ1-4; TRBD1 matches at 8 bases. After removal of 1 base from V and 4 bases from J, the junction contained 3 bases not matched to a gene. Germline CDR1 SGHNT, CDR2 YYREEE (reference sequence). The CDR3 contains 15 residues.

This chain uses TRBV28 with TRBJ1-2, with D maybe TRBD1 (6 bases). Trimming shortened V by 8 bases and J by 8 bases, and 12 bases separated the two germline ends. The CDR3 consists of 11 residues. Germline loops: CDR1 MDHEN, CDR2 SYDVKM. The CDR3 loop is CASRQATGYTF. The DNA of the CDR3 is TGTGCCAGCCGACAGGCAACCGGCTACACCTTC.

The chain couples TRBV7-9 to TRBJ2-7, with unresolved D. The CDR3 covers 14 residues. Germline CDR1 is SEHNR and CDR2 is FQNEAQ (reference sequence). V was pared by 5 bases and J by 2 bases, with 13 bases between. The CDR3 sequence: CASSGRQYPYEQYF. In nucleotides, the CDR3 is TGTGCCAGCAGCGGCAGGCAGTATCCCTACGAGCAGTACTTC.

Of note for this clone: The junction and the germline gene differ at one end; a read error may be behind it. This chain connects TRBV4-1 to TRBJ2-5, with D tentatively TRBD2 (6 bases). The CDR3 totals 14 residues. Germline CDR1 is MGHRA and CDR2 is YSYEKL. This CDR3 reads CASSQEPGAETQYF. The CDR3 nucleotides are TGCGCCAGCAGTCAAGAGCCGGGAGCAGAGACCCAGTACTTC.

There are a few counts of this clone. This chain links TRBV30 with TRBJ2-1; D is perhaps TRBD2 (6 bases). Deletions cut 2 bases from V and 6 bases from J, with 11 bases between. The CDR3 is 13 residues long. Per the germline V gene, CDR1 is GTSNPN and CDR2 is SVGIG (reference sequence). Here the CDR3 DNA reads TGTGCCTGGAGTTTGGGTAGCGGCAATGAGCAGTTCTTC. Its translation is CAWSLGSGNEQFF. Together with reference TRBV30 and TRBJ2-1, the CDR3 gives the full variable domain: SQTIHQWPATLVQPVGSPLSLECTVEGTSNPNLYWYRQAAGRGLQLLFYSVGIGQISSEVPQNLSASRPQDRQFILSSKKLLLSDSGFYLCAWSLGSGNEQFFGPGTRLTVL.

The chain uses TRBV5-1 and TRBJ2-5; 8 nucleotides agree with TRBD1. The CDR3 is 14 amino acids. CDR1 SGHRS and CDR2 YFSETQ come from the germline V gene. The V and J ends lost 4 bases and 1 base, in that order; junction bases with no gene match: 3. This CDR3 is CASSLQGVQETQYF. The CDR3 DNA follows: TGCGCCAGCAGCCTACAGGGGGTCCAAGAGACCCAGTACTTC.

This clone was seen at least ten times. The chain has TRBV29-1 and TRBJ2-1; TRBD1 is a possible D gene (6 bases). This CDR3 has 14 amino acids. From germline, CDR1 is SQVTM and CDR2 ANQGSEA. The V end lost 6 bases, the J end lost 6 bases, and 18 bases lay between the germline ends. The CDR3 loop is CSVNNRGHFNEQFF. DNA of the CDR3: TGCAGCGTCAATAACCGGGGACACTTCAATGAGCAGTTCTTC.

The chain carries TRBV5-1 and TRBJ2-4, with TRBD2 identical over 9 bases. The germline CDR1 and CDR2 sequences are SGHRS and YFSETQ. The CDR3 totals 17 residues. Losses at the gene ends were 4 bases for V and 0 bases for J; bases not matched to a gene: 8. CDR3 sequence: CASSLIGTSLAKNIQYF. CDR3 bases: TGCGCCAGCAGCCTGATCGGGACTAGCTTAGCCAAAAACATTCAGTACTTC. The variable domain in full, with the rest retrieved from reference TRBV5-1 and TRBJ2-4, is KAGVTQTPRYLIKTRGQQVTLSCSPISGHRSVSWYQQTPGQGLQFLFEYFSETQRNKGNFPGRFSGRQFSNSRSEMNVSTLELGDSALYLCASSLIGTSLAKNIQYFGAGTRLSVL.

The chain carries TRBV4-3 and TRBJ2-2, with TRBD1 identical over 10 bases. The length of the CDR3 is 16 residues. The germline V gene encodes CDR1 LGHNA and CDR2 YSLEER. Trimming took 7 bases from V and 0 from J; bases not matched to a gene: 5. In DNA form, the CDR3 reads TGCGCCAGCAACTTCGGACAGGGGGCGAACACCGGGGAGCTGTTTTTT. This translates into CASNFGQGANTGELFF.

The chain joins TRBV5-4 to TRBJ2-3, with 10 bases lining up with TRBD2. Germline CDR1 reads SGHNT; CDR2 reads YYREEE (reference sequence). This CDR3 contains 15 residues. V gave up 4 bases and J gave up 4 bases; unmatched junction bases: 6. CDR3 DNA sequence: TGTGCCAGCAGCCCCAGCGGGGGGGCGGCAGATACGCAGTATTTT. Its translation: CASSPSGGAADTQYF.

V and J are TRBV11-3 and TRBJ2-3; 8 bases match TRBD1. Trimming took 5 bases from V and 1 from J; bases not matched to a gene: 5. The CDR3 contains 15 residues. The germline V gene has CDR1 SGHNT and CDR2 YENEEA. For the CDR3, the DNA is TGTGCCAGCAGCCAAGGGGGACAGGGCACAGATACGCAGTATTTT. It is translated as CASSQGGQGTDTQYF.

This clone has a single count. V and J are TRBV2 and TRBJ2-5, with 8 bases lining up with TRBD1. V dropped 6 bases and J dropped 2; count of bases not matched to a gene: 11. The CDR3 covers 16 residues. Germline CDR1 SNHLY, CDR2 FYNNEI. The CDR3 region is CASSPSDRVIQETQYF. CDR3 nucleotide sequence: TGTGCCAGCAGCCCCTCGGACAGGGTGATACAAGAGACCCAGTACTTC.

The chain is built from TRBV20-1 and TRBJ1-2; 7 nucleotides align to TRBD1. Losses at the gene ends were 3 bases for V and 4 bases for J; bases not matched to a gene: 14. Germline assignment: CDR1 DFQATT and CDR2 SNEGSKA (reference sequence). The CDR3 consists of 16 residues. This CDR3 reads CSASKGQGDLAYGYTF. CDR3 DNA sequence: TGCAGTGCTAGTAAGGGTCAGGGGGATTTAGCCTATGGCTACACCTTC.

V is TRBV7-2 and J is TRBJ2-1; perhaps TRBD2 as D (5 bases). V was trimmed by 7 bases and J by 4 bases, leaving 17 bases between them. CDR1 is SGHTA and CDR2 is FQGNSA in the germline V gene. The CDR3 runs to 15 residues. The CDR3 bases are TGTGCCAGCACCCTGGACGGGGAGCTTTACAATGAGCAGTTCTTC. Translated, it gives CASTLDGELYNEQFF.

This clone was counted between two and nine times. DNA of the CDR3: TGTGCCTGGAGTTTGAGCGGGAGCTCCTACGAGCAGTACTTC. It specifies CAWSLSGSSYEQYF. The chain uses TRBV30 and TRBJ2-7; TRBD2 agrees at 8 bases. Germline CDR1 GTSNPN, CDR2 SVGIG (reference sequence). The CDR3 is made up of 14 amino acids. Losses at the gene ends were 2 bases for V and 0 bases for J; bases not matched to a gene: 3. The full variable domain, with the rest looked up from reference TRBV30 and TRBJ2-7, is SQTIHQWPATLVQPVGSPLSLECTVEGTSNPNLYWYRQAAGRGLQLLFYSVGIGQISSEVPQNLSASRPQDRQFILSSKKLLLSDSGFYLCAWSLSGSSYEQYFGPGTRLTVT.

The rearrangement uses TRBV18 and TRBJ2-7; 7 bases line up with TRBD2. The CDR3 runs to 14 residues. The V gene end was trimmed by 3 bases and the J gene end by 2 bases; junction bases not matched to a gene: 4. Germline V gene lookup returns CDR1 KGHSH and CDR2 LQKENI. In nucleotides, the CDR3 is TGTGCCAGCTCACCCATAGCGGGTACCTACGAGCAGTACTTC. It codes for CASSPIAGTYEQYF.

This clone was seen once. This chain connects TRBV10-3 to TRBJ1-1; 9 positions agree with TRBD1. Germline CDR1 and CDR2: ENHRY and SYGVKD. There are 14 residues in the CDR3. J was trimmed by 7 bases and V by 9 bases; bases with no gene match: 12. CDR3 amino acids: CAMRQGGATGEAFF. Here the CDR3 DNA reads TGTGCCATGCGACAGGGGGGAGCAACAGGTGAAGCTTTCTTT.

The chain is built from TRBV19 and TRBJ1-5; D might be TRBD1 (6 bases). Germline lookup yields CDR1 LNHDA and CDR2 SQIVND (reference sequence). V was pared by 3 bases and J by 3 bases, with 12 bases between. CDR3 length equals 15 residues. CDR3 nucleotide sequence: TGTGCCAGTAGTATTGGCCAGGGGCCCAATCAGCCCCAGCATTTT. Protein: CASSIGQGPNQPQHF.